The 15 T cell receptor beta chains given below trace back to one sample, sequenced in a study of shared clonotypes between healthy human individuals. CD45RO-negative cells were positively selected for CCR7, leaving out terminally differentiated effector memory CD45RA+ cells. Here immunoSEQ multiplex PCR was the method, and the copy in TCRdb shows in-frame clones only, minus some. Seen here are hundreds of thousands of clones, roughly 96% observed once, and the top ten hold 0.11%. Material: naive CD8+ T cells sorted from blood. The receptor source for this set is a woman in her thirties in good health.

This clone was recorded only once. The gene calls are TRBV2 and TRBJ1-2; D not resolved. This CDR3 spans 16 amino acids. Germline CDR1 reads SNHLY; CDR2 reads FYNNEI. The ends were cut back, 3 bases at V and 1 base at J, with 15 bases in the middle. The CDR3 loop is CASSDPSAEGNYGYTF. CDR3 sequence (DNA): TGTGCCAGCAGTGACCCATCAGCCGAGGGTAACTATGGCTACACCTTC.

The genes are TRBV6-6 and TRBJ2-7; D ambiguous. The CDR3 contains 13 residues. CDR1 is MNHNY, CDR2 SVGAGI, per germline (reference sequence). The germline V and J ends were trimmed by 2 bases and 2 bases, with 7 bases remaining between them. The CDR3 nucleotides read TGTGCCAGCAGTTACGCGGTTACCTACGAGCAGTACTTC. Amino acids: CASSYAVTYEQYF.

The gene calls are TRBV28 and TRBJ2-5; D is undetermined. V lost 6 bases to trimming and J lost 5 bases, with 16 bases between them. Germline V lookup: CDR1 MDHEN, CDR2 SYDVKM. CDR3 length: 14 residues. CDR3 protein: CASRTPRPLETQYF. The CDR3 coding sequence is TGTGCCAGCAGGACTCCCCGCCCCTTGGAGACCCAGTACTTC.

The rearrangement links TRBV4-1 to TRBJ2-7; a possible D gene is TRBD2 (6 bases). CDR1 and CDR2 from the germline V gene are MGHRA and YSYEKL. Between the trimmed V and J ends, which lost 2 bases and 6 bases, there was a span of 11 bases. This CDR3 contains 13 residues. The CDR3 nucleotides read TGCGCCAGCAGCCAAAGTCCAGCGGGCGAGCAGTACTTC. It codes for CASSQSPAGEQYF.

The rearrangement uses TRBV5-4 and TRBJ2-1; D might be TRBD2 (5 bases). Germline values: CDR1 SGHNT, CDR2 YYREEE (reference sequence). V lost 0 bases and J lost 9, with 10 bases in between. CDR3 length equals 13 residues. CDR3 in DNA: TGTGCCAGCAGCTTGGTCCTAGCCCCTGAGCAGTTCTTC. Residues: CASSLVLAPEQFF. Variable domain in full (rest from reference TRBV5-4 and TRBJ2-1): ETGVTQSPTHLIKTRGQQVTLRCSSQSGHNTVSWYQQALGQGPQFIFQYYREEENGRGNFPPRFSGLQFPNYSSELNVNALELDDSALYLCASSLVLAPEQFFGPGTRLTVL.

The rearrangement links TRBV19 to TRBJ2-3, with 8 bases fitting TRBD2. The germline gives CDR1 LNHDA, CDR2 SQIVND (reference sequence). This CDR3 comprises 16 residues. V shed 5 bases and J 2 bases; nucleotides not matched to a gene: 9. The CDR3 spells CASSPHLGLVTDTQYF. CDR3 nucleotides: TGTGCCAGTAGTCCACACCTGGGACTAGTCACAGATACGCAGTATTTT.

CDR3 in amino acids: CASSMAGVSPDTEAFF. The DNA of the CDR3 is TGTGCCAGTAGTATGGCTGGGGTCTCCCCAGACACTGAAGCTTTCTTT. This chain joins TRBV19 and TRBJ1-1, with unresolved D. The CDR3 is 16 residues long. Trimming shortened V by 3 bases and J by 3 bases, and 17 bases separated the two germline ends. Germline CDR1 and CDR2: LNHDA and SQIVND (reference sequence).

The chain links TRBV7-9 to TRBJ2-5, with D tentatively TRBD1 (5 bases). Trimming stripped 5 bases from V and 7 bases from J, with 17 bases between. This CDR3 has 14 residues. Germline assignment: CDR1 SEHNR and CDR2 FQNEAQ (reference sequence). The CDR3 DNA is TGTGCCAGCAGCCCTTCGGCAGGGAAAGGGACCCAGTACTTC. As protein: CASSPSAGKGTQYF.

CDR3 amino acids: CASSYSYGENTEAFF. CDR3 nucleotides: TGTGCCAGCAGTTACTCCTACGGAGAGAACACTGAAGCTTTCTTT. V and J are TRBV6-5 and TRBJ1-1, with unresolved D. The CDR3 extends over 15 amino acids. The germline V gene has CDR1 MNHEY and CDR2 SVGAGI. Trimming stripped 0 bases from V and 1 base from J, with 9 bases between.

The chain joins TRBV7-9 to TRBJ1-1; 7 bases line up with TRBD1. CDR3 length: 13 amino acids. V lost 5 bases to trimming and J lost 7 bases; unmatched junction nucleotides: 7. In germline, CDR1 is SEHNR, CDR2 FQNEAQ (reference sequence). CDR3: CASSLTGSLEAFF. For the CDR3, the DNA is TGTGCCAGCAGCCTGACAGGGTCCCTTGAAGCTTTCTTT.

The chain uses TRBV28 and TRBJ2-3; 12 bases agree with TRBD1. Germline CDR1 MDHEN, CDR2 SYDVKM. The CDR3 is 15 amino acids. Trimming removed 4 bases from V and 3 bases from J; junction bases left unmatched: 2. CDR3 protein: CASSSGQGATDTQYF. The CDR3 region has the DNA TGTGCCAGCAGTTCGGGACAGGGGGCGACAGATACGCAGTATTTT.

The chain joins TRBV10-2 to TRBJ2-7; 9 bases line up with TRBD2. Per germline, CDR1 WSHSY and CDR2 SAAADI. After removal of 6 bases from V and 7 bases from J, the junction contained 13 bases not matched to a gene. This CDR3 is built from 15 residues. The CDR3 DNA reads TGCGCCAGCAGCCCCGGGGCGGGAGGGCCCAGAGAGCAGTACTTC. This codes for CASSPGAGGPREQYF.

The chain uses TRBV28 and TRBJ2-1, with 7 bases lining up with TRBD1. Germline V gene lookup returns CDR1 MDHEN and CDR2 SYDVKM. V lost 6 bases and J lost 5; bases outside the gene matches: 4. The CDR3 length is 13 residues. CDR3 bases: TGTGCCAGCAGACAGGGGAGAAACAATGAGCAGTTCTTC. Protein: CASRQGRNNEQFF.

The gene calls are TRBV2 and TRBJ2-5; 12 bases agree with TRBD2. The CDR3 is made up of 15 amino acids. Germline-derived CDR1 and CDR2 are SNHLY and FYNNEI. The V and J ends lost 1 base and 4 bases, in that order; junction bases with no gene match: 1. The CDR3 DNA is TGTGCCAGCAGTGAAGTGGGACTAGCGGGAGAGACCCAGTACTTC. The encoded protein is CASSEVGLAGETQYF.

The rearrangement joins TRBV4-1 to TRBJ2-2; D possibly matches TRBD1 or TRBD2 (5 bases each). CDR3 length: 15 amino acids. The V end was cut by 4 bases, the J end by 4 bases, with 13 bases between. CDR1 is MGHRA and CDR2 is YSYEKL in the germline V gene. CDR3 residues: CASSPPGRVTGELFF. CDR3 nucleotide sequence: TGCGCCAGCAGCCCGCCGGGACGAGTCACCGGGGAGCTGTTTTTT.